At least ten counts were recorded for the clone carrying this T cell receptor (beta chain). Its antigen is currently unknown. All patients picked for sequencing had shown, by flow cytometry, an expansion of CD8+CD57+ cells. All patients had severe acquired aplastic anemia. According to the study, genomic DNA was the template for TCR beta VDJ and CDR3 profiling. From the reads, TCRdb called clonotypes with MiXCR, one entry per CDR3 protein. Of about 160,000 distinct CDR3 sequences detected, around half appear once; the ten largest clones hold less than 3%. The entry originates in a study of CD8+CD57+ T cells in acquired aplastic anemia. Study details: Mean DNA quantity obtained from sorted CD4+ and CD8+ cells was 3.2 ug.

The germline gives CDR1 MNHEY, CDR2 SMNVEV (reference sequence). The germline V and J ends were trimmed by 7 bases and 2 bases, with 11 bases remaining between them. This CDR3 has 13 residues. The study, taken as a whole, reports: Overlapping CD8+ CDR3 repertoires of patients and controls contained around 31 shared sequences.

V and J are TRBV27 and TRBJ1-2; D perhaps matches TRBD1 (5 bases). This receptor was identified in a human donor with aplastic anemia. Sequenced sample: sorted CD4+, CD8+, or CD8+CD57+ T cells (not recorded which) from PBMCs. The CDR3 loop is CASTSGLNYGYTF. CDR3 nucleotides: TGTGCCAGCACCTCAGGGCTGAACTATGGCTACACCTTC.